This TCR beta chain was observed in a study of shared clonotypes between healthy human individuals (dated by TCRdb to between 2020 and 2021). Study-wide context: The cohort comprised two women and a few men aged 18 to 49 years. To estimate repertoire size and how much clonotypes are shared between individuals, the study performed deep sequencing of blood TCR repertoires from a handful of healthy adults. To increase sequencing depth and limit assay-specific biases, TCR repertoire library preparation and sequencing were carried out by different laboratories using diverse techniques. Each donor's leukapheresis produced roughly between roughly 0.85 and 9.5 billion PBMCs. For each donor, three plates each were used for CD4 naive and CD4 memory, two plates were used for CD8 naive, and one plate was used for CD8 memory. What the study reported, not specific to this receptor: The genetic and exposure-history diversity represented was limited by the small number of donors. Larger estimated clonotype richness was generally found for naive subsets than for memory subsets. Sampling was limited to blood, and TCR repertoires in tissue likely differ from TCR repertoires in blood. About 5% of naive CD4, approximately 3.7% of naive CD8, approximately 2.2% of memory CD4, and about 0.4% of memory CD8 clonotypes were shared across several donors. Compared with non-shared clonotypes, clonotypes shared by all four sorted-subset donors had higher generation probabilities. Even with the large sequencing depth, rarefaction of the sorted-subset datasets indicated that sequencing was incomplete. Pairwise subsampling led to the expectation that sequencing depth would affect the degree of clonotype sharing among donors.

Using the deep immunoSEQ assay, multiplex PCR amplified TCR CDR3 regions from genomic DNA. Extracted genomic DNA from each cell subset was spread evenly across all wells of several immunoSEQ 96-well plates, with each plate serving as a replicate. For sorted subsets, each replicate PCR was loaded with about 200 ng genomic DNA, equivalent to some 27,000 T cell genomes. Purified libraries were measured with a Qubit 3.0 fluorometer, size-checked on a Bioanalyzer 2100, and measured again with the KAPA Library Quantification kit. A separate single-read 150-cycle Illumina NextSeq 550 flow cell was used to sequence each immunoSEQ 96-well plate. Turning to the authors' computational methods: Because the immunoSEQ output held only junctional sequences and lacked quality scores, the filtering could not match the filtering applied to full-length reads. To assign V/J genes and CDR3, sequences were annotated using PyIR, a Python wrapper for IgBLAST v1.9, with IMGT germline references. Reads were filtered out if the reads had weak V/J assignments (E-value above 1e-6), no CDR3, stop codons, out-of-frame junctions, or ambiguous translated residues. V3J clonotypes were defined as sequences sharing the same inferred V gene, J gene, and CDR3 amino acid sequence. To compute the percentage overlap between repertoires, the number of shared unique clonotypes was divided by the size of the smaller repertoire. Richness of each repertoire was evaluated using RTK rarefaction, the Chao1 estimator, and Recon v2.1 estimates of unobserved clonotypes. OLGA was used to compute generation probabilities for all TCRbeta clonotypes that the gDNA method yielded from several donors. The source is immuneACCESS, and TCRdb retained only in-frame sequences with V and J called. Part of the clones is not carried over; for the studies checked, unresolved V genes explain less than half of this, and the remainder is unexplained. From that table come the V and J calls and clone size; the DNA was used to work out D and trimming. Recorded for this sample are 2,500,000 or so clones; 85% to 95% of them occurred a single time. The ten largest clonotypes hold roughly 0.34% of the sample.

The donors were healthy, HIV-negative adults who had no recently reported acute infections or vaccinations. Every donor was a Caucasian adult residing in Nashville, Tennessee, USA. CD4+ T cells were enriched by magnetic negative selection; naive cells were then positively selected on CD45RA, and the negative fraction formed the memory subset. After blood collection by leukapheresis, PBMCs were isolated using Ficoll-Histopaque density gradient centrifugation and then cryopreserved in the vapor phase of liquid nitrogen. Analytical flow cytometry was used to check the purity and quantity of each magnetically sorted T cell population. Genomic DNA was isolated from every sorted fraction and measured by UV absorbance on a Nanodrop 2000c. Turning to this clone: Its antigen is currently not known. One base away there is no much larger clone; base qualities are not given.

The CDR3, from cysteine to phenylalanine, totals 17 residues. The sequence is cut down to CDR3 DNA, 51 bases in frame from base 1. In the germline V gene, CDR1 corresponds to MNHNS and CDR2 to SASEGT. At the junction V is shortened by 3 bases and J by 2 bases, with 19 bases in between. The receptor's source is a man aged 18-30 years in good health. Some clones in this sample may be carry-over from other donors' samples. Sequencing used naive CD4+ T cells from PBMCs. The cell subset or site label of this sample denotes: CD45RA+ positively selected. The sequence links TRBV6-1 to TRBJ2-5, with the D gene call left open. The CDR3 corresponds to CASSDLYSQVWQETQYF. The DNA sequence is TGTGCCAGCAGTGATCTTTACTCCCAGGTTTGGCAAGAGACCCAGTACTTC.